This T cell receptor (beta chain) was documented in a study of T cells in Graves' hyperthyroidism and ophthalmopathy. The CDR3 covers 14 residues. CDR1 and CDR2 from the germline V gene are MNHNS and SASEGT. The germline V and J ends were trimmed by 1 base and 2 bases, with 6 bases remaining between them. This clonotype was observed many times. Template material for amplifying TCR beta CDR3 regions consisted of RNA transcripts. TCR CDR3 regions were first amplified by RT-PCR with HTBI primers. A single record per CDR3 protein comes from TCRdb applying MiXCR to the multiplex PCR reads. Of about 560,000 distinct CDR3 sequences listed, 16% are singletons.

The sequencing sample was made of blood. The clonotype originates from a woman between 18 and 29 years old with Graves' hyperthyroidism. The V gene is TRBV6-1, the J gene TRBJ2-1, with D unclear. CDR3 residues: CASSEVRPYNEQFF. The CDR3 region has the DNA TGTGCCAGCAGTGAAGTAAGGCCCTACAATGAGCAGTTCTTC.